Given below is one T cell receptor (beta chain) in context. The data were obtained in a study of technical replicates of blood from a handful of donors. Only in-frame clones appear in the TCRdb table, and some are missing; sequencing was by immunoSEQ multiplex PCR. The profile shows tens of thousands of clones, 94% of them singletons. The J segment lost 4 bases and the V segment lost 2 bases, leaving 9 bases of the junction unmatched. The CDR3 loop spans 17 amino acids. CDR1 is SEHNR, CDR2 FQNEAQ, per germline (reference sequence). The TCR originated in a human donor in good health. This chain uses TRBV7-9 with TRBJ1-3; 9 nucleotides line up with TRBD1. The specimen sequenced was T cells isolated from PBMCs. CDR3: CASSLLYRDRAGNTIYF. CDR3 coding DNA: TGTGCCAGCAGCTTATTATATCGGGACAGGGCGGGAAACACCATATATTTT.